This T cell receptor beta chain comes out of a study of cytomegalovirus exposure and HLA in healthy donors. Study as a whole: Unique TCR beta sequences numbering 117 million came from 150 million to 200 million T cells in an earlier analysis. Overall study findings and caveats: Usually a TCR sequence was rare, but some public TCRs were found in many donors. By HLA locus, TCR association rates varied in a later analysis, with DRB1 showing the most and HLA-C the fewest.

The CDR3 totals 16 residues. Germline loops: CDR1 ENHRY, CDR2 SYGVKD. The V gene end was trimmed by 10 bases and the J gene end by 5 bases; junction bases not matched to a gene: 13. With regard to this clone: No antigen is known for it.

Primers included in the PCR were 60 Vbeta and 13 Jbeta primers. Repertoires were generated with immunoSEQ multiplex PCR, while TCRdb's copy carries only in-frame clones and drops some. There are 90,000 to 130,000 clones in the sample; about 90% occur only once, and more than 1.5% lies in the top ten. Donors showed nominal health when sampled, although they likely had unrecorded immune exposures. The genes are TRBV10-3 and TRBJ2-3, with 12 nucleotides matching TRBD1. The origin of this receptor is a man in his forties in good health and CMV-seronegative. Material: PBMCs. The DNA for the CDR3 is TGTGCCACCTCTCGAACGGGACAGGGGGCCGGAGATACGCAGTATTTT. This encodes CATSRTGQGAGDTQYF.